The 13 T cell receptor beta chains listed next were all sequenced from one sample in a study of Graves' ophthalmopathy and Graves' hyperthyroidism. Beta-chain TCR CDR3 regions were amplified from RNA transcripts. A first-round RT-PCR used HTBI primers, followed by a second-round multiplex PCR. TCRdb called the multiplex PCR reads again in MiXCR, with one record for every CDR3 protein. Of approximately 210,000 distinct CDR3 sequences listed, roughly 21% are singletons. Sequenced material: peripheral blood. All receptors come from a woman aged 50 to 65 with Graves' ophthalmopathy.

This clonotype has ten or more counts. The V gene is TRBV12-3 or TRBV12-4, the J gene TRBJ2-3, with D possibly being TRBD1 (5 bases). This CDR3 is built from 16 residues. V was shortened by 1 base and J by 0 bases, with 11 bases between the two germline ends. The CDR3 DNA reads as TGTGCCAGCAGTTTAGTTCCAGGGATAAGCACAGATACGCAGTATTTT. It yields the protein CASSLVPGISTDTQYF.

This clonotype appeared many times. The V and J genes are TRBV20-1 and TRBJ1-6; D possibly corresponds to TRBD1 (5 bases). This CDR3 has 14 residues. Between the trimmed V and J ends, which lost 0 bases and 10 bases, there was a span of 13 bases. CDR1 is DFQATT, CDR2 SNEGSKA, per germline (reference sequence). CDR3 residues: CSARDLTVRSPLHF. CDR3 DNA sequence: TGCAGTGCTAGAGACCTGACAGTTCGATCACCCCTCCACTTT.

This clonotype was picked up many times. The chain recombines TRBV28 with TRBJ1-5, with D maybe TRBD1 (6 bases). This CDR3 has 14 residues. The V gene's germline CDR1 is MDHEN and CDR2 SYDVKM. Trimming shortened V by 1 base and J by 6 bases, and 10 bases separated the two germline ends. The CDR3 spells CASSLSDRTQPQHF. For the CDR3, the DNA is TGTGCCAGCAGTTTATCTGACAGGACTCAGCCCCAGCATTTT.

The table lists this clonotype with many counts. The rearrangement joins TRBV28 to TRBJ1-2, with TRBD1 matching over 7 bases. V shed 6 bases, J shed 2 bases, and the junction held 15 bases outside the gene matches. The CDR3 has 17 amino acids. Germline V gives CDR1 MDHEN, CDR2 SYDVKM. CDR3 DNA: TGTGCCAGCAGCCCAAGTCCTAGAGGGGACAGAAACTATGGCTACACCTTC. Translating gives CASSPSPRGDRNYGYTF.

This clonotype was seen at least ten times. The V and J genes are TRBV3-1 and TRBJ1-5, with a tentative D call TRBD1 (5 bases). The length of the CDR3 is 15 residues. The V and J ends lost 0 bases and 5 bases respectively, with 11 bases between them. CDR1 and CDR2 (germline): LGHDT, YNNKEL (reference sequence). CDR3 coding DNA: TGTGCCAGCAGCCAAGAAGGGGACGGTGATCAGCCCCAGCATTTT. This encodes CASSQEGDGDQPQHF.

This clonotype was observed at least ten times. V usage is TRBV20-1 and J usage is TRBJ2-7, with TRBD2 matching 7 bases. The CDR3 consists of 16 residues. The V segment lost 0 bases and the J segment 1 base; nucleotides outside the gene matches: 9. The germline V gene has CDR1 DFQATT and CDR2 SNEGSKA (reference sequence). The CDR3 sequence: CSARDRGGRESYEQYF. CDR3 coding DNA: TGCAGTGCTAGAGATCGCGGCGGGAGAGAATCCTACGAGCAGTACTTC.

This clonotype was observed a handful of times. This sequence joins TRBV19 and TRBJ2-5; D may be TRBD1 (6 bases). CDR3 length equals 13 residues. With 8 bases removed from V and 5 bases from J, the gap between germline ends came to 15 bases. The V gene's germline CDR1 is LNHDA and CDR2 SQIVND (reference sequence). The CDR3 is CASGQRIAETQYF. The DNA for the CDR3 is TGTGCCAGTGGACAGAGAATTGCGGAGACCCAGTACTTC.

The V and J genes are TRBV20-1 and TRBJ2-7, with 8 bases lining up with TRBD1. Losses at the gene ends were 1 base for V and 3 bases for J; bases not matched to a gene: 8. The CDR3 has 15 residues. The germline V gene encodes CDR1 DFQATT and CDR2 SNEGSKA (reference sequence). The CDR3 spells CSARVKGQGIYEQYF. DNA of the CDR3: TGCAGTGCTAGAGTTAAAGGACAGGGCATCTACGAGCAGTACTTC.

This clonotype occurred many times. The chain links TRBV5-5 to TRBJ2-5, with 7 bases fitting TRBD1. CDR3 length equals 13 residues. In germline, CDR1 is SGHKS, CDR2 YYEKEE (reference sequence). J gave up 6 bases and V 2 bases, and 4 bases lay outside the gene matches. DNA for the CDR3: TGTGCCAGCAGCTTACAGGGGTTTCAGACCCAGTACTTC. It is translated as CASSLQGFQTQYF.

This clonotype was found a few times. This CDR3 fails to terminate in the conserved phenylalanine or tryptophan, so it likely reflects a read error. The chain has TRBV3-1 and TRBJ2-7; TRBD1 matches at 12 bases. V was pared by 4 bases and J by 5 bases, with 6 bases of the junction left unmatched. This CDR3 spans 15 amino acids. Germline V gives CDR1 LGHDT, CDR2 YNNKEL (reference sequence). Here the CDR3 DNA reads TGTGCCAGCAGCCCCACCGGGACAGGGGGCGACGAGCAGTACCTC. Translation gives CASSPTGTGGDEQYL.

This clonotype was seen many times. In DNA, the CDR3 is TGTGCCAGTAGTAGGCACGTCGGGGGATCCAGCTCCTACGAGCAGTACTTC. Its translation is CASSRHVGGSSSYEQYF. V gene TRBV19 combines with J gene TRBJ2-7, with D maybe TRBD2 (6 bases). Trimming removed 4 bases at V and 0 bases at J, with 19 bases between. CDR3 length: 17 amino acids. Germline assignment: CDR1 LNHDA and CDR2 SQIVND (reference sequence).

The V call is TRBV2, the J call TRBJ2-7; tentatively, D is TRBD2 (7 bases). The CDR3 sequence is 14 residues long. V lost 5 bases to trimming and J lost 5 bases, with 16 bases between them. Germline V CDR1 and CDR2: SNHLY, FYNNEI. CDR3 bases: TGTGCCAGCAGTAGAGGAGGGGGGGACGACGAGCAGTACTTC. Amino acid sequence: CASSRGGGDDEQYF.

This clonotype was observed a handful of times. V usage is TRBV29-1 and J usage is TRBJ2-7, with 7 bases identical to TRBD2. Per the germline V gene, CDR1 is SQVTM and CDR2 is ANQGSEA. The CDR3 sequence is 14 residues long. The J segment lost 0 bases and the V segment lost 5 bases, leaving 7 bases of the junction unmatched. The CDR3 is CSVSTGGSSYEQYF. The CDR3 DNA follows: TGCAGCGTTTCAACCGGGGGGAGCTCCTACGAGCAGTACTTC.